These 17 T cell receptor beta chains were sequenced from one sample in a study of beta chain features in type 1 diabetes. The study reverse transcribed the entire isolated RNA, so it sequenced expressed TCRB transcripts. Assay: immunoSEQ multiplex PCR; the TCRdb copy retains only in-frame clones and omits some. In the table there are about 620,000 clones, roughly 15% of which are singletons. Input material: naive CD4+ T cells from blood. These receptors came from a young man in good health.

CDR3 sequence reads: CAAVPPGLPPETQYF. CDR3 DNA sequence: TGCGCCGCCGTACCCCCGGGACTACCCCCGGAGACCCAGTACTTC. The chain joins TRBV10-2 to TRBJ2-5; TRBD2 aligns across 7 bases. V dropped 11 bases and J dropped 5; count of bases not matched to a gene: 17. Germline CDR1 WSHSY, CDR2 SAAADI. The CDR3 totals 15 residues.

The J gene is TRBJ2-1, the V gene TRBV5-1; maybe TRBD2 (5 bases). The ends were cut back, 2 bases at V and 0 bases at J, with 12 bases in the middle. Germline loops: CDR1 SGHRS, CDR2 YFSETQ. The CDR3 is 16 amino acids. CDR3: CASSFGWESSYNEQFF. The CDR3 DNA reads TGCGCCAGCAGCTTCGGGTGGGAGAGCTCCTACAATGAGCAGTTCTTC.

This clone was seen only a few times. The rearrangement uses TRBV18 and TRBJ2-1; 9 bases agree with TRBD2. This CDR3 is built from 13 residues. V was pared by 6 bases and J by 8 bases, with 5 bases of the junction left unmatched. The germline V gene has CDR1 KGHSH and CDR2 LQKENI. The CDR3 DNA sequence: TGTGCCAGCTCGTCGCGGGGGGGCGATGAGCAGTTCTTC. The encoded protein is CASSSRGGDEQFF.

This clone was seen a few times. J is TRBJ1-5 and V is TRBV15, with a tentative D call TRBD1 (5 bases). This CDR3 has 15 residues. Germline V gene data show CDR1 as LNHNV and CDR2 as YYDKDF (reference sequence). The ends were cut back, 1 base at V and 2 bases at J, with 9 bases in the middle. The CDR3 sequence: CATSRGGRGNQPQHF. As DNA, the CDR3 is TGTGCCACCAGCAGAGGGGGACGGGGCAATCAGCCCCAGCATTTT.

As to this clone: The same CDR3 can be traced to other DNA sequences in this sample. The CDR3 loop reads CASSLEGVGGNQPQHF. The CDR3 DNA sequence: TGCGCCAGCAGCTTGGAAGGGGTCGGGGGCAATCAGCCCCAGCATTTT. This chain joins TRBV5-1 and TRBJ1-5; D may be TRBD1 (5 bases). The germline CDR1 and CDR2 sequences are SGHRS and YFSETQ. Between the trimmed V and J ends, which lost 0 bases and 2 bases, there was a span of 12 bases. The CDR3 has 16 amino acids.

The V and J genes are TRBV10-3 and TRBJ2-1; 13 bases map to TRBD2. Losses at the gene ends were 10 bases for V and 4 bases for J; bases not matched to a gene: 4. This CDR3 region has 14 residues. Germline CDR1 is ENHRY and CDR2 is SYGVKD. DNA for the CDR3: TGTGCCACGGGACTAGCGGGGCCTTACAATGAGCAGTTCTTC. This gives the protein CATGLAGPYNEQFF.

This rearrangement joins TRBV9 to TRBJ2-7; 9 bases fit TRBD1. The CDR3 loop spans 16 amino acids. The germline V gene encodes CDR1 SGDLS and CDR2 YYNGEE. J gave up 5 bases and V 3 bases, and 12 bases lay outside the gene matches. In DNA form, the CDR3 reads TGTGCCAGCAGCGCAAAACAGGGGGCGTTGGTCCACGAGCAGTACTTC. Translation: CASSAKQGALVHEQYF.

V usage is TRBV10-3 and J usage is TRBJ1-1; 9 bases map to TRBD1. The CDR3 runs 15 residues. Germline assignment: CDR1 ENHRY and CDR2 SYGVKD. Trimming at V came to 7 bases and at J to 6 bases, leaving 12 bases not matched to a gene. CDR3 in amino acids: CAITPSGQGSAEAFF. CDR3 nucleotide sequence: TGTGCCATCACCCCGTCGGGACAGGGTAGCGCTGAAGCTTTCTTT.

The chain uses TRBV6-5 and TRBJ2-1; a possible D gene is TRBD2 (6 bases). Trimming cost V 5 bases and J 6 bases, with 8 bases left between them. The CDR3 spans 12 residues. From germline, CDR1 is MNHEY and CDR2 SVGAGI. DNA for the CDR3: TGTGCCAGCAGTGGGAGGATCAATGAGCAGTTCTTC. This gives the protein CASSGRINEQFF.

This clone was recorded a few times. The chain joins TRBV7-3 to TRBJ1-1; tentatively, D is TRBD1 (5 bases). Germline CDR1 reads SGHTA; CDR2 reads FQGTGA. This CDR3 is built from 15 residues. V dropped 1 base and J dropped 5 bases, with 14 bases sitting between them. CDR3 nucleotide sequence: TGTGCCAGCAGCTTAATACCAGGGACGCGGACTGAAGCTTTCTTT. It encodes CASSLIPGTRTEAFF.

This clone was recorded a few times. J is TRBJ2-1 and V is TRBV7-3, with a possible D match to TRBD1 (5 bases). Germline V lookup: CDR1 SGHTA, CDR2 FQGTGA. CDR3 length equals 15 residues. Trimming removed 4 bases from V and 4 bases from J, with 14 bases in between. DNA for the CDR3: TGTGCCAGCAGCTCTGGCCCAGGGTCTTACAATGAGCAGTTCTTC. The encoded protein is CASSSGPGSYNEQFF.

The CDR3 sequence is CSVYSAPIGEQYF. DNA of the CDR3: TGCAGCGTGTATAGCGCACCTATCGGCGAGCAGTACTTC. This chain links TRBV29-1 with TRBJ2-7; possible D gene TRBD2, 5 bases. The CDR3 contains 13 residues. The germline V gene encodes CDR1 SQVTM and CDR2 ANQGSEA. Trimming pared 6 bases from V and 6 bases from J, leaving 18 bases between.

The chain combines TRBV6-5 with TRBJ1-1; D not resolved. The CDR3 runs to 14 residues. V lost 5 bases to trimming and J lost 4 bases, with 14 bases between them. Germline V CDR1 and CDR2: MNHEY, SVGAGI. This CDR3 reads CASSPPVGRTEAFF. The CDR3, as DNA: TGTGCCAGCAGTCCACCCGTAGGTCGCACTGAAGCTTTCTTT.

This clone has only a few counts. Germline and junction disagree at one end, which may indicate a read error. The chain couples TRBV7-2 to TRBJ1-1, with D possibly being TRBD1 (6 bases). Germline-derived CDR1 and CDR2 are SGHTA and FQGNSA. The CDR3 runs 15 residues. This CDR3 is CASSLTSGTRMNWVF. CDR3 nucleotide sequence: TGTGCCAGCAGCTTAACTTCCGGGACACGGATGAATTGGGTCTTT.

CDR3 coding DNA: TGTGCCAGCAGCTTTCCTTCTAGCGGAGAAAACATTCAGTACTTC. Encoded protein: CASSFPSSGENIQYF. This rearrangement joins TRBV7-3 to TRBJ2-4, with TRBD2 matching over 7 bases. The trim removed 3 bases at V and 5 bases at J, leaving 7 bases unmatched. The CDR3 has 15 residues. CDR1 and CDR2 from the germline V gene are SGHTA and FQGTGA.

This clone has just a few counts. CDR3 loop: CASSLEGPNTEAFF. CDR3 nucleotides: TGCGCCAGCAGCTTGGAGGGGCCGAACACTGAAGCTTTCTTT. The chain combines TRBV5-1 with TRBJ1-1; possible D gene TRBD1, 5 bases. Germline CDR1 SGHRS, CDR2 YFSETQ. The CDR3 has 14 amino acids. Trimming left V 0 bases short and J 1 base short, with 7 bases between. Filled out from reference TRBV5-1 and TRBJ1-1, the complete variable domain reads KAGVTQTPRYLIKTRGQQVTLSCSPISGHRSVSWYQQTPGQGLQFLFEYFSETQRNKGNFPGRFSGRQFSNSRSEMNVSTLELGDSALYLCASSLEGPNTEAFFGQGTRLTVV.

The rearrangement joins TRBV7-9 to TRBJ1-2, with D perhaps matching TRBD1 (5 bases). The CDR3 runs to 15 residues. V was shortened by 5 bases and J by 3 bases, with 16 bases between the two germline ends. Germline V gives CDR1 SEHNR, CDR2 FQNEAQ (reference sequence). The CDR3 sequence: CASSRSGQGDYGYTF. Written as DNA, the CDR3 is TGTGCCAGCAGCCGGAGCGGACAAGGAGACTATGGCTACACCTTC. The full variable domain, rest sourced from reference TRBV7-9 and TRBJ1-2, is DTGVSQNPRHKITKRGQNVTFRCDPISEHNRLYWYRQTLGQGPEFLTYFQNEAQLEKSRLLSDRFSAERPKGSFSTLEIQRTEQGDSAMYLCASSRSGQGDYGYTFGSGTRLTVV.